The clone carrying this TCR beta chain has more than one count but fewer than ten. Its antigen remains unknown. These data come from a study of vaccination and CD4 T cells after COVID-19. Overall study: Cultures acting as controls obtained a CEFX pool, an HIV-1 Nef pool, or no peptide.

Cultured CD4+ T-cell DNA underwent Oncomine TCR Beta short-read sequencing. TCRdb re-called the PCR reads with MiXCR, one entry per CDR3 protein. Of 20,000 to 25,000 distinct CDR3 sequences in the sample, about 59% were seen once. V lost 5 bases, J lost 2 bases, and 9 bases lay in between. The CDR3 is 13 amino acids. Germline V gene lookup returns CDR1 MNHNS and CDR2 SASEGT. Described treatment: roughly 10-day PBMC culture with coronavirus spike peptide pools or control peptides (ViraFEST assay). J is TRBJ1-1 and V is TRBV6-1; perhaps TRBD1 as D (5 bases). Sequenced material: CD4+ T cells from blood, cultured in vitro, taken before SARS-CoV-2 vaccination. The receptor comes from a human donor who received a COVID-19 vaccine. CDR3 sequence (DNA): TGTGCCAGCAGTCCAGGGATCAACACTGAAGCTTTCTTT. Translation: CASSPGINTEAFF.